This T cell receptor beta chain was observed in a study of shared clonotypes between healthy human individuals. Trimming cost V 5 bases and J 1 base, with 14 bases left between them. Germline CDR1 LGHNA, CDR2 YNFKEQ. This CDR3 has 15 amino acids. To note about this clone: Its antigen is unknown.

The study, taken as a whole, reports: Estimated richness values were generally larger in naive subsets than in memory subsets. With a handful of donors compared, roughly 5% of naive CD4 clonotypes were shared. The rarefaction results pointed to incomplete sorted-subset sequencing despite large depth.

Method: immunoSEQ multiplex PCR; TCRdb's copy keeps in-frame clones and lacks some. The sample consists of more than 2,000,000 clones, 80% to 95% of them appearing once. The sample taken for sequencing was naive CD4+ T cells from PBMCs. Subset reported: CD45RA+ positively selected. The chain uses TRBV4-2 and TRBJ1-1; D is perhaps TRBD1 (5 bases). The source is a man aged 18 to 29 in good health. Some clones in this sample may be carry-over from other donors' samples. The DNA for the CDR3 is TGTGCCAGCAGCACCTTAGGAGACAGGAACACTGAAGCTTTCTTT. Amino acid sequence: CASSTLGDRNTEAFF.